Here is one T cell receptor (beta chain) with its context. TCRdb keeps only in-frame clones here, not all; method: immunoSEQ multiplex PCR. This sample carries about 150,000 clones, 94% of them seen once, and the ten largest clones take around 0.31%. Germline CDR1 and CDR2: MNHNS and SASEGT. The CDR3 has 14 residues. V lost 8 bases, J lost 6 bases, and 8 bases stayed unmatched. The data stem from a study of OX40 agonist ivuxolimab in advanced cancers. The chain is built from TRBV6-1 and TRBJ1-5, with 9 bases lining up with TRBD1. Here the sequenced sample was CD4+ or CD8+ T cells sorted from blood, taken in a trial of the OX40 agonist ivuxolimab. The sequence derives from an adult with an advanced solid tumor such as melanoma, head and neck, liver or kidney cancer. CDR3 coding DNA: TGTGCCAGCCTTAGGGACAGGGTGGGTCAGCCCCAGCATTTT. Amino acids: CASLRDRVGQPQHF.